This T cell receptor beta chain was found in a study of T cells after yellow fever vaccination. The CDR3 runs to 12 residues. V lost 8 bases and J 2 bases, leaving 9 bases between the germline ends. Germline V lookup: CDR1 MNHEY, CDR2 SMNVEV (reference sequence). TCRdb passed the 5' RACE reads through MiXCR, listing each CDR3 protein once. The repertoire holds under 550,000 distinct CDR3 sequences, roughly a fifth seen once, with roughly 16% in the top ten. Sequencing used PBMCs, obtained roughly 20 days after the first yellow fever vaccination. The TCR comes from a man aged 18 to 30 who received the YFV17D yellow fever vaccine. The chain has TRBV27 and TRBJ1-2; no clear D. The CDR3 sequence: CASRGRNYGYTF. The CDR3 DNA sequence: TGTGCCAGCCGCGGACGGAACTATGGCTACACCTTC.